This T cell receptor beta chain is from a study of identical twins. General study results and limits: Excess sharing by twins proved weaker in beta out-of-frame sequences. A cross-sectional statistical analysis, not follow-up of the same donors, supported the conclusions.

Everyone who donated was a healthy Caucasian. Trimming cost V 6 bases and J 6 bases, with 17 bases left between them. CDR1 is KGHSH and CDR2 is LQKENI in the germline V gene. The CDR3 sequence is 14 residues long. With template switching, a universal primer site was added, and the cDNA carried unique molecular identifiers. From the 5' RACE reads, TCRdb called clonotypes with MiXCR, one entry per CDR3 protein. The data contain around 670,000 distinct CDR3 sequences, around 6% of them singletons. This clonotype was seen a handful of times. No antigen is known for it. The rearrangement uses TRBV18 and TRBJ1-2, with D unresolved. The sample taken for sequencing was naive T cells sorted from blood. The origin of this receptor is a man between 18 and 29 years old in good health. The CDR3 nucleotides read TGTGCCAGCTCCCCCAGTTTGGCCAAGCATGGCTACACCTTC. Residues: CASSPSLAKHGYTF.